A single sample is the source of the 26 T cell receptor beta chains below, sequenced in a study of blood T cell repertoires in COVID-19. Only in-frame clones appear in the TCRdb table, and some are missing; sequencing was by immunoSEQ multiplex PCR. This sample has over 250,000 clones, with roughly nine tenths found just once. The sequenced material came from PBMCs or T cells enriched from blood (not recorded which). These receptors came from a man aged 55 to 69 who had recovered from COVID-19.

The chain couples TRBV5-4 to TRBJ1-5; D is ambiguous. The CDR3 length is 16 residues. Trimming removed 0 bases at V and 4 bases at J, with 14 bases between. The germline CDR1 and CDR2 sequences are SGHNT and YYREEE (reference sequence). The CDR3 reads CASSLDWAKSNQPQHF. The CDR3 DNA sequence: TGTGCCAGCAGCTTGGATTGGGCAAAGAGTAATCAGCCCCAGCATTTT.

The J gene is TRBJ2-5, the V gene TRBV7-9, with TRBD2 identical over 7 bases. Trimming cost V 2 bases and J 4 bases; bases outside gene matches: 7. CDR1 is SEHNR, CDR2 FQNEAQ, per germline (reference sequence). The CDR3 runs 15 residues. CDR3 sequence reads: CASSLRLADIETQYF. DNA of the CDR3: TGTGCCAGCAGCTTAAGGCTAGCGGACATAGAGACCCAGTACTTC.

J is TRBJ1-5 and V is TRBV7-2; D might be TRBD1 (6 bases). V was clipped by 5 bases and J by 0 bases, with 11 bases between them. Germline assignment: CDR1 SGHTA and CDR2 FQGNSA. The CDR3 length is 15 residues. CDR3 sequence (DNA): TGTGCCAGCAGCCCACAGGGAAATAGCAATCAGCCCCAGCATTTT. Translating gives CASSPQGNSNQPQHF.

This chain uses TRBV6-5 with TRBJ2-5; D uncertain. Trimming left V 4 bases short and J 6 bases short, with 21 bases between. This CDR3 region has 16 residues. Looked up from germline, CDR1 is MNHEY and CDR2 is SVGAGI. CDR3 DNA: TGTGCCAGCAGTTCCCACCAGGCCAGAAAAGAGAAGACCCAGTACTTC. Amino acids: CASSSHQARKEKTQYF.

There are a few counts of this clone. The chain links TRBV19 to TRBJ1-5; maybe TRBD1 (5 bases). This CDR3 region has 12 residues. The V gene's germline CDR1 is LNHDA and CDR2 SQIVND (reference sequence). Trimming pared 4 bases from V and 11 bases from J, leaving 12 bases between. CDR3 sequence (DNA): TGTGCCAGTAGTACCCAGAGACAGTCCCAGCATTTT. Residues: CASSTQRQSQHF.

This clone came up a few times. The chain joins TRBV19 to TRBJ1-1; 9 bases agree with TRBD1. Germline assignment: CDR1 LNHDA and CDR2 SQIVND (reference sequence). The CDR3 sequence is 15 residues long. V trimming: 5 bases; J trimming: 5 bases; junction bases outside the gene matches: 9. The CDR3 is CASSLHTGGATEAFF. DNA of the CDR3: TGTGCCAGTAGTTTGCACACAGGGGGCGCGACTGAAGCTTTCTTT.

This clone was seen once. The V gene is TRBV25-1, the J gene TRBJ2-3; D may be TRBD2 (7 bases). The V end lost 7 bases, the J end lost 0 bases, and 14 bases lay between the germline ends. CDR3 length: 15 residues. CDR1 is MGHDK, CDR2 SYGVNS, per germline. Written as DNA, the CDR3 is TGTGCCAGCACATTTCGGGGGGCTAGCACAGATACGCAGTATTTT. Amino acids: CASTFRGASTDTQYF.

The DNA of the CDR3 is TGTGCCAGCAGCGCAAGGGGGCTCTATGGCTACACCTTC. Protein: CASSARGLYGYTF. The J gene is TRBJ1-2, the V gene TRBV7-2, with 7 nucleotides matching TRBD1. This CDR3 spans 13 amino acids. The trim removed 5 bases at V and 4 bases at J, leaving 4 bases unmatched. Germline CDR1 is SGHTA and CDR2 is FQGNSA.

This rearrangement joins TRBV4-1 to TRBJ1-3; 9 bases are a match to TRBD1. With V trimmed by 0 bases and J by 7 bases, 10 bases remained unmatched. The CDR3 sequence is 17 residues long. Germline V gene sequence: CDR1 MGHRA, CDR2 YSYEKL. The CDR3 spells CASSQDGWTGAWNTIYF. CDR3 DNA sequence: TGCGCCAGCAGCCAAGATGGCTGGACAGGGGCTTGGAACACCATATATTTT.

The V gene is TRBV12-3 or TRBV12-4, the J gene TRBJ1-6; no definite D call. Trimming shortened V by 5 bases and J by 9 bases, and 11 bases separated the two germline ends. The CDR3 consists of 13 residues. The CDR3 here is CASSTGRGSPLHF. As DNA, the CDR3 is TGTGCCAGCAGTACGGGTCGGGGTTCACCCCTCCACTTT.

This chain links TRBV2 with TRBJ1-2; no clear D gene. The V end lost 5 bases, the J end lost 4 bases, and 11 bases lay between the germline ends. Germline V gene data show CDR1 as SNHLY and CDR2 as FYNNEI. This CDR3 is built from 13 residues. CDR3 in DNA: TGTGCCAGCAGTAAAAGACATCTCTATGGCTACACCTTC. As protein: CASSKRHLYGYTF.

The V gene is TRBV20-1, the J gene TRBJ2-5; a possible D gene is TRBD2 (5 bases). CDR3 length: 11 amino acids. Germline-derived CDR1 and CDR2 are DFQATT and SNEGSKA (reference sequence). V shed 6 bases and J shed 5 bases, with 10 bases lying between them. The CDR3, as DNA: TGCAGTGCCGAGGCGGGTGAGACCCAGTACTTC. It yields the protein CSAEAGETQYF.

This chain links TRBV3-1 (or the pseudogene TRBV3-2) with TRBJ2-7; 9 positions match TRBD1. This CDR3 is 15 amino acids long. Germline CDR1 reads LGHDT; CDR2 reads YNNKEL (reference sequence). The junction had 7 bases not matched to a gene; V was cut back by 1 base and J by 6 bases. CDR3 sequence reads: CASSQVGTGTTEQYF. The CDR3 DNA reads TGTGCCAGCAGCCAAGTGGGGACAGGGACAACCGAGCAGTACTTC.

The chain recombines TRBV20-1 with TRBJ1-2; D remains unclear. CDR3 length equals 11 residues. CDR1 and CDR2 from the germline V gene are DFQATT and SNEGSKA (reference sequence). The V gene lost 6 bases and the J gene lost 1 base, with 6 bases spanning the gap. CDR3 DNA: TGCAGTGCCGACTATAACTATGGCTACACCTTC. It codes for CSADYNYGYTF.

The genes are TRBV18 and TRBJ1-5, with D maybe TRBD1 (5 bases). The CDR3 contains 15 residues. Trimming took 2 bases from V and 3 from J, leaving 11 bases between them. Per germline, CDR1 KGHSH and CDR2 LQKENI. DNA of the CDR3: TGTGCCAGCTCACCAGACAGTATTGACAATCAGCCCCAGCATTTT. Its protein is CASSPDSIDNQPQHF.

The DNA of the CDR3 is TGTGCCAGCAGCGAGGGGTGGAGCTCTGGAAACACCATATATTTT. It yields the protein CASSEGWSSGNTIYF. V gene TRBV9 combines with J gene TRBJ1-3; weak D call: TRBD1 (5 bases). The length of the CDR3 is 15 residues. Trimming left V 3 bases short and J 0 bases short, with 10 bases between. Per germline, CDR1 SGDLS and CDR2 YYNGEE.

The DNA for the CDR3 is TGCGCCAGCAGCCAAGCTAGCGGCAGACTACAAGAGACCCAGTACTTC. The encoded protein is CASSQASGRLQETQYF. The V gene is TRBV4-1, the J gene TRBJ2-5; 7 nucleotides agree with TRBD2. V lost 1 base, J lost 2 bases, and 7 bases stayed unmatched. The CDR3 loop spans 16 amino acids. Per the germline V gene, CDR1 is MGHRA and CDR2 is YSYEKL.

This clone was recorded only once. The V and J genes are TRBV30 and TRBJ2-3; the match to TRBD2 covers 8 bases. J was trimmed by 5 bases and V by 0 bases; bases with no gene match: 10. CDR1 and CDR2 (germline): GTSNPN, SVGIG (reference sequence). The CDR3 contains 16 residues. Here the CDR3 reads CAWSVATSGIQDTQYF. The CDR3 DNA follows: TGTGCCTGGAGTGTTGCTACTAGCGGAATTCAAGATACGCAGTATTTT.

The J gene is TRBJ1-1, the V gene TRBV19, with unresolved D. Between the trimmed V and J ends, which lost 3 bases and 3 bases, there was a span of 8 bases. CDR3 length equals 13 residues. Germline V gives CDR1 LNHDA, CDR2 SQIVND (reference sequence). The chain's CDR3 is CASSISLYTEAFF. CDR3 nucleotide sequence: TGTGCCAGTAGTATCTCTCTCTACACTGAAGCTTTCTTT.

This clone was observed once. This rearrangement joins TRBV18 to TRBJ1-5; TRBD1 matches 10 bases. Trimming cost V 5 bases and J 6 bases; bases outside gene matches: 1. The CDR3 runs 13 residues. Germline CDR1 and CDR2: KGHSH and LQKENI. CDR3 region: CASSRTGGQPQHF. The CDR3 coding sequence is TGTGCCAGCTCAAGGACAGGGGGTCAGCCCCAGCATTTT.

This clone was seen only a few times. The chain uses TRBV6-6 and TRBJ2-7, with D maybe TRBD1 (6 bases). The CDR3 is 15 amino acids. Trimming stripped 5 bases from V and 4 bases from J, with 18 bases between. CDR1 and CDR2 (germline): MNHNY, SVGAGI (reference sequence). The CDR3 DNA sequence: TGTGCCAGCAGTGACCCGGGACACGCTCCTTACGAGCAGTACTTC. Translating gives CASSDPGHAPYEQYF.

This chain uses TRBV6-1 with TRBJ2-7; 9 bases line up with TRBD1. This CDR3 spans 13 amino acids. In germline, CDR1 is MNHNS, CDR2 SASEGT. Trimming took 1 base from V and 6 from J; bases not matched to a gene: 1. The CDR3 loop is CASSEGDRAEQYF. The CDR3 bases are TGTGCCAGCAGTGAAGGGGACAGGGCCGAGCAGTACTTC.

V and J are TRBV5-1 and TRBJ2-1; perhaps TRBD2 as D (7 bases). Germline-derived CDR1 and CDR2 are SGHRS and YFSETQ. The V end lost 3 bases, the J end lost 8 bases, and 18 bases lay between the germline ends. This CDR3 contains 15 residues. The CDR3 sequence: CASSSLGGAADEQFF. CDR3 sequence (DNA): TGCGCCAGCAGCTCCCTGGGGGGGGCTGCCGATGAGCAGTTCTTC.

The V and J genes are TRBV10-3 and TRBJ2-1, with 7 bases identical to TRBD2. This CDR3 contains 11 residues. The germline CDR1 and CDR2 sequences are ENHRY and SYGVKD. V lost 4 bases, J lost 9 bases, and 0 bases stayed unmatched. CDR3 in amino acids: CAISAGGEQFF. Written as DNA, the CDR3 is TGTGCCATCAGTGCGGGGGGTGAGCAGTTCTTC.

The chain has TRBV5-1 and TRBJ2-2; 8 bases map to TRBD2. The CDR3 is 16 amino acids. With V trimmed by 0 bases and J by 6 bases, 7 bases remained unmatched. Per the germline V gene, CDR1 is SGHRS and CDR2 is YFSETQ. The DNA of the CDR3 is TGCGCCAGCAGCTTGGTAGTTAGCGGGACCGCCGGGGAGCTGTTTTTT. It yields the protein CASSLVVSGTAGELFF.

V usage is TRBV29-1 and J usage is TRBJ1-1; D is uncertain. CDR1 and CDR2 (germline): SQVTM, ANQGSEA. Deletions cut 3 bases from V and 6 bases from J, with 2 bases between. This CDR3 is 9 amino acids long. CDR3 nucleotide sequence: TGCAGCGTTGACGCTGAAGCTTTCTTT. This encodes CSVDAEAFF.